This record looks at one T cell receptor (beta chain) sequence and its context. This sample stems from a study of OX40 agonist ivuxolimab in advanced cancers. Turning to the study itself: Eligibility rules accepted prior anti-PD-1, anti-PD-L1 or anti-CTLA-4 therapy, and around 43% had some. One patient with hepatocellular carcinoma and two with cutaneous melanoma, three in all, had partial responses.

CDR3 length equals 13 residues. Trimming took off 1 base at V and 5 bases at J, with 5 bases between the two ends. Germline values: CDR1 MGHRA, CDR2 YSYEKL. Sequencing was performed with immunoSEQ multiplex PCR; in TCRdb, only in-frame clones are kept and a portion is missing. The sample has over 50,000 clones, 92% seen once. The chain is built from TRBV4-1 and TRBJ2-2; no firm D call. Sample: CD4+ or CD8+ T cells sorted from blood, taken in a trial of the OX40 agonist ivuxolimab. The receptor's source is an adult with an advanced solid tumor such as melanoma, head and neck, liver or kidney cancer. CDR3 bases: TGCGCCAGCAGCCAAGTTTTTACCGGGGAGCTGTTTTTT. This translates into CASSQVFTGELFF.